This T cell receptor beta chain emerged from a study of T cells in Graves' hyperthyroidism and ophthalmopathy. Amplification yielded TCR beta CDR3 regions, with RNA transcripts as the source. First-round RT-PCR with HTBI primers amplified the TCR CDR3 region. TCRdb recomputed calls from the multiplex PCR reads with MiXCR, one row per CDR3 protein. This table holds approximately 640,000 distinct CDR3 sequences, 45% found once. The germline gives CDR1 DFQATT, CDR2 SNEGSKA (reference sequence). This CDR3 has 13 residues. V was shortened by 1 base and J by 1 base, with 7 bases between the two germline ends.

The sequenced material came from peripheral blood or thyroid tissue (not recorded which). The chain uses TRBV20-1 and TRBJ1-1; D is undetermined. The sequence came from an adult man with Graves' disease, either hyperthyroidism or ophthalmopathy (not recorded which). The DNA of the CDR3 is TGCAGTGCTAGAGTTCAGCCGAACACTGAAGCTTTCTTT. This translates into CSARVQPNTEAFF.